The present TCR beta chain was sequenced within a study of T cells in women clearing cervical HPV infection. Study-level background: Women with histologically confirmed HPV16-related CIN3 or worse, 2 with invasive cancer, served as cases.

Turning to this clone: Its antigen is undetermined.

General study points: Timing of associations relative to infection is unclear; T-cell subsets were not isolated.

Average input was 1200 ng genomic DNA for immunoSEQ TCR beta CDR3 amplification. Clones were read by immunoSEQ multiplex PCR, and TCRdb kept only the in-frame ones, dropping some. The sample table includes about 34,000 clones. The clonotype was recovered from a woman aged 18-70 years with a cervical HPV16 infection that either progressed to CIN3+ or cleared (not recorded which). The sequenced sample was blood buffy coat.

The covered CDR3 bases are TGTGCCAGCAGTTCCACCTCGGGGGGCGGTGACACCGGGGAG. Amino acid sequence: CASSSTSGGGDTGE. The whole CDR3 reads CASSSTSGGGDTGELFF. The V and J genes are TRBV7-3 and TRBJ2-2; the D gene is possibly TRBD2 (7 bases). Sequencing ends 3 residues short of the CDR3 end; the germline J gene provides the rest. V lost 6 bases, J lost 3 bases, and 20 bases lay in between. CDR3 length: 17 amino acids. The germline gives CDR1 SGHTA, CDR2 FQGTGA. The whole variable domain, remainder taken from reference TRBV7-3 and TRBJ2-2, is GAGVSQTPSNKVTEKGKYVELRCDPISGHTALYWYRQSLGQGPEFLIYFQGTGAADDSGLPNDRFFAVRPEGSVSTLKIQRTERGDSAVYLCASSSTSGGGDTGELFFGEGSRLTVL.